This paragraph covers one T cell receptor (beta chain) sequence. This CDR3 spans 13 amino acids. Germline CDR1 is LGHDT and CDR2 is YNNKEL (reference sequence). Deletions cut 2 bases from V and 4 bases from J, with 5 bases between. Authors' data handling: Nucleated cell number was recorded as an estimate derived from reference gene primer amplification. Repertoires were generated with immunoSEQ multiplex PCR, while TCRdb's copy carries only in-frame clones and drops some. V, J and clone size derive from that table, while D and trimming were established from the DNA sequence. This sample yields 20,000 to 25,000 clones, of which around 89% are seen a single time; 7.7% belongs to the top ten. The data derive from a study of blood T cell repertoires in COVID-19. Study in general: The study drew acute and convalescent COVID-19 samples from the United States, Italy and Spain. PBMCs, B-cell-depleted T cells, or T cells were the source of the cDNA or gDNA that made up the material.

Sequencing was carried out using peripheral blood. The clonotype originates from a woman aged 55-69 years with active COVID-19. V usage is TRBV3-1 (or the pseudogene TRBV3-2) and J usage is TRBJ2-2, with a weak D call TRBD2 (5 bases). CDR3 nucleotide sequence: TGTGCCAGCAGCCAAAGCGGCACCGGGGAGCTGTTTTTT. Translated: CASSQSGTGELFF.